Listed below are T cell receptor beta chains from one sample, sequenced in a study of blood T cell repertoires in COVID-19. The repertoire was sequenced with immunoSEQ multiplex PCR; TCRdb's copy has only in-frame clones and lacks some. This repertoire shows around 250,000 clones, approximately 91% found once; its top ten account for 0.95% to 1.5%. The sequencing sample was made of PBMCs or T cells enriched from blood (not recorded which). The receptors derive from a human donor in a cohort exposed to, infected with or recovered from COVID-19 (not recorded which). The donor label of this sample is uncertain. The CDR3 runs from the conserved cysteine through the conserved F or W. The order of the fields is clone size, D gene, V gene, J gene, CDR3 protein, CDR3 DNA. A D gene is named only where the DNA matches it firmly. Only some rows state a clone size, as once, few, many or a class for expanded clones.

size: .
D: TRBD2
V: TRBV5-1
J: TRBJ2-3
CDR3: CASSLGTSGGQGFQDTQYF
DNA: TGCGCCAGCAGCTTGGGGACTAGCGGGGGGCAGGGGTTTCAAGATACGCAGTATTTT

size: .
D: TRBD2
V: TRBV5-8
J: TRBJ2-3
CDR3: CASSLSITSGGNTDTQYF
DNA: TGTGCCAGCAGCTTGAGCATCACTAGCGGGGGGAACACAGATACGCAGTATTTT

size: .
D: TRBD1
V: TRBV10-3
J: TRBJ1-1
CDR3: CAITRQGVSTEAFF
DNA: TGTGCCATCACTAGACAGGGAGTGAGCACTGAAGCTTTCTTT

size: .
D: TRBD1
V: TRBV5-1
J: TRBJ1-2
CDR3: CASSSRDRGGYTF
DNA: TGCGCCAGCAGCTCCCGGGACAGGGGAGGCTACACCTTC

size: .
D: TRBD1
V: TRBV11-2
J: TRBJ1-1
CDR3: CASSPQGAGEEAFF
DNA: TGTGCCAGCAGCCCCCAGGGGGCAGGTGAGGAAGCTTTCTTT

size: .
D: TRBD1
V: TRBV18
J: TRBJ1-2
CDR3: CASSPGQNYGYTF
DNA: TGTGCCAGCTCACCGGGACAGAACTATGGCTACACCTTC

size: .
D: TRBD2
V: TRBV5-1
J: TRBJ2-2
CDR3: CASSLSGGISGELFF
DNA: TGCGCCAGCAGCTTAAGCGGGGGGATAAGCGGGGAGCTGTTTTTT

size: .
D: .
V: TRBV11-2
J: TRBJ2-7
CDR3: CASSSLYEQYF
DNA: TGTGCCAGCAGCTCACTGTACGAGCAGTACTTC

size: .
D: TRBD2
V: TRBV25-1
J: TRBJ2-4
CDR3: CASTPGGGRLAKNIQYF
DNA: TGTGCCAGCACCCCGGGCGGGGGACGTCTAGCCAAAAACATTCAGTACTTC

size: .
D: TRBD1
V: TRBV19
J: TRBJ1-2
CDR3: CASSNYGQGYGYTF
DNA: TGTGCCAGTAGCAACTATGGACAGGGGTATGGCTACACCTTC

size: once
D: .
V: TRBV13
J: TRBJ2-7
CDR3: CASSLGGGSYEQYF
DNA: TGTGCCAGCAGCTTAGGAGGGGGTTCCTACGAGCAGTACTTC

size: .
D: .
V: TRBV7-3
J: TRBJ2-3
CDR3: CASSQVGEEDTQYF
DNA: TGTGCCAGCAGCCAAGTGGGGGAGGAAGATACGCAGTATTTT

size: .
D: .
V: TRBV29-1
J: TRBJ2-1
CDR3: CSAAGVTYNEQFF
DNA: TGCAGCGCAGCAGGGGTGACCTACAATGAGCAGTTCTTC

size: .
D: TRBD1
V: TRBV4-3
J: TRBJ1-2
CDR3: CASSRQDRGSNYGYTF
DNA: TGCGCCAGCAGCCGACAAGACAGGGGAAGCAACTATGGCTACACCTTC

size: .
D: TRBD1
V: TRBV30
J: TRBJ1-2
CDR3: CAWSPIDRGLGGYTF
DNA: TGTGCCTGGAGCCCCATTGACAGGGGGCTGGGTGGCTACACCTTC

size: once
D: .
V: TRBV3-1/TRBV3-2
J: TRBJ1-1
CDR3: CASSQGLGETFF
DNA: TGTGCCAGCAGCCAAGGGTTAGGGGAAACTTTCTTT

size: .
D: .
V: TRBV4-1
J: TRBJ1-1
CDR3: CASSQDRRGLNTEAFF
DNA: TGCGCCAGCAGCCAAGATCGGAGGGGTTTAAACACTGAAGCTTTCTTT

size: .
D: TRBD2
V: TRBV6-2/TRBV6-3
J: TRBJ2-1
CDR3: CASSYRGGRGYNEQFF
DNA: TGTGCCAGCAGTTACCGCGGGGGTCGCGGGTACAATGAGCAGTTCTTC

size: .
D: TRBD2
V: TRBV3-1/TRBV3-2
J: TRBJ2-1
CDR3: CASSRTSGALGEQFF
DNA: TGTGCCAGCAGCCGAACTAGCGGGGCCTTAGGAGAGCAGTTCTTC

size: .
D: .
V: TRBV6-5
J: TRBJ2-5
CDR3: CASSPGQQETQYF
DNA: TGTGCCAGCAGTCCGGGACAACAAGAGACCCAGTACTTC

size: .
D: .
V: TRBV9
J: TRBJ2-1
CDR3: CASSVDIYNEQFF
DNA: TGTGCCAGCAGCGTAGACATCTACAATGAGCAGTTCTTC

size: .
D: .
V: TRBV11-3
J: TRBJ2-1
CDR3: CASGKGQGSNEQFF
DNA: TGTGCCAGCGGGAAGGGGCAGGGAAGCAATGAGCAGTTCTTC

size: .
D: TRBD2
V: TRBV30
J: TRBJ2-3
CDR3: CAWSVLAGGGADTQYF
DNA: TGTGCCTGGAGTGTACTAGCGGGGGGAGGGGCAGATACGCAGTATTTT

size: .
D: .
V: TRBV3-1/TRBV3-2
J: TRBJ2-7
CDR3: CASSQDWGAYEQYF
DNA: TGTGCCAGCAGCCAAGATTGGGGGGCCTACGAGCAGTACTTC

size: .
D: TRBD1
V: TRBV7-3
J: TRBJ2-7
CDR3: CASSLTGTGGYEQYF
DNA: TGTGCCAGCAGCTTAACCGGGACAGGGGGCTACGAGCAGTACTTC

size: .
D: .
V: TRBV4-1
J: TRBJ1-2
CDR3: CASSPRENYGYTF
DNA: TGCGCCAGCAGCCCCCGAGAGAACTATGGCTACACCTTC

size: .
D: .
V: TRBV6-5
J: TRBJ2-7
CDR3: CASSYSREDYEQYF
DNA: TGTGCCAGCAGTTACTCGAGAGAAGACTACGAGCAGTACTTC

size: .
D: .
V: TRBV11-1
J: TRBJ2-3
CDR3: CASGLTDTQYF
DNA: TGTGCCAGCGGACTCACAGATACGCAGTATTTT

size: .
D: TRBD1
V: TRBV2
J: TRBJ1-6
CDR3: CASSPGQGPYNSPLHF
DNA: TGTGCCAGCAGTCCGGGACAGGGCCCCTATAATTCACCCCTCCACTTT

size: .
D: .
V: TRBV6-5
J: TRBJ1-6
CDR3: CASSYHSGSPPSPLHF
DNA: TGTGCCAGCAGTTACCACTCAGGGTCGCCTCCTTCACCCCTCCACTTT

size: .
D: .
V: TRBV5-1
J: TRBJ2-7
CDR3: CASSLAGVLGSYEQYF
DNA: TGCGCCAGCAGCTTGGCCGGGGTGCTGGGGTCCTACGAGCAGTACTTC

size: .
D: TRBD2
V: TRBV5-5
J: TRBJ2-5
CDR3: CASSLESGGAGETQYF
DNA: TGTGCCAGCAGCTTGGAGAGCGGGGGGGCAGGGGAGACCCAGTACTTC

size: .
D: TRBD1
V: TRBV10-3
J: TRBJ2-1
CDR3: CAITPDRGYNEQFF
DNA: TGTGCCATCACCCCGGACAGGGGGTACAATGAGCAGTTCTTC

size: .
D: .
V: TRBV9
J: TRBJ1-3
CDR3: CASSVGQNTIYF
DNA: TGTGCCAGCAGCGTAGGGCAGAACACCATATATTTT

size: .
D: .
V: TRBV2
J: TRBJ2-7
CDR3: CASSTKLLSYEQYF
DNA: TGTGCCAGCAGTACGAAGTTACTTTCCTACGAGCAGTACTTC

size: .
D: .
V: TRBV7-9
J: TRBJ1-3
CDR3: CASSATEKSSGNTIYF
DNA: TGTGCCAGCAGCGCCACCGAGAAGAGCTCTGGAAACACCATATATTTT

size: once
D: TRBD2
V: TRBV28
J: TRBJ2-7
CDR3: CASSGGSSYEQYF
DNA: TGTGCCAGCAGCGGGGGGAGCTCCTACGAGCAGTACTTC

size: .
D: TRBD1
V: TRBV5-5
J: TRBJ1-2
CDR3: CASSPTGAHYGYTF
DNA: TGTGCCAGCAGTCCGACAGGGGCGCACTATGGCTACACCTTC

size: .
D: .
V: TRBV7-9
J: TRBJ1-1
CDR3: CASSVQLLNTEAFF
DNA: TGTGCCAGCAGCGTACAGCTTTTGAACACTGAAGCTTTCTTT

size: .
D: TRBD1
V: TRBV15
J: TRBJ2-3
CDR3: CATSRDGGQSTDTQYF
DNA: TGTGCCACCAGCAGAGATGGGGGACAGTCCACAGATACGCAGTATTTT

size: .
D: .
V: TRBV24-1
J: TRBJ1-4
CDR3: CATSDEGVNEKLFF
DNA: TGTGCCACCAGTGATGAGGGGGTTAATGAAAAACTGTTTTTT

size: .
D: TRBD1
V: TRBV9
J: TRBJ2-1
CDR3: CASSVAGTGENEQFF
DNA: TGTGCCAGCAGCGTGGCCGGGACAGGGGAGAATGAGCAGTTCTTC

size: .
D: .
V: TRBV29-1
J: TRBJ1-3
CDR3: CSAAVQGFAGNTIYF
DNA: TGCAGCGCCGCTGTTCAGGGTTTTGCTGGAAACACCATATATTTT

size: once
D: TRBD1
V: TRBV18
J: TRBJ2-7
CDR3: CASSPSLGQGIHEQYF
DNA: TGTGCCAGCTCACCAAGCTTAGGACAGGGGATCCACGAGCAGTACTTC

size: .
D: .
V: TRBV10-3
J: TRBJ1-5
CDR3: CAISESGGQPQHF
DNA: TGTGCCATCAGTGAGTCAGGGGGTCAGCCCCAGCATTTT

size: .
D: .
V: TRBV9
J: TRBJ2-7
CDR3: CASSLGNSYEQYF
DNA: TGTGCCAGCAGTCTCGGGAACTCCTACGAGCAGTACTTC

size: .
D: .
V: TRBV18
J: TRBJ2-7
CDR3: CASSPSAYEQYF
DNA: TGTGCCAGCTCACCGTCTGCCTACGAGCAGTACTTC

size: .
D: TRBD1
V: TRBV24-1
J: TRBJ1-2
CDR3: CATSGDRGYGYTF
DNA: TGTGCCACCAGTGGCGACAGGGGCTATGGCTACACCTTC

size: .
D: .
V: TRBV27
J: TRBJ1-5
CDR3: CASSQGLGQPQHF
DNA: TGTGCCAGCTCACAGGGCCTTGGTCAGCCCCAGCATTTT

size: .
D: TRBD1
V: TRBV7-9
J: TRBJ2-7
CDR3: CASSLPTGGDEQYF
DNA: TGTGCCAGCAGCCTACCGACAGGGGGCGACGAGCAGTACTTC

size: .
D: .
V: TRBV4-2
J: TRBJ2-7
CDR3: CASSQTHTTYEQYF
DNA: TGTGCCAGCAGCCAAACCCATACAACCTACGAGCAGTACTTC

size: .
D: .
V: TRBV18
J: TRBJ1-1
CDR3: CASSQSQNTEAFF
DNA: TGTGCCAGCTCACAATCACAGAACACTGAAGCTTTCTTT

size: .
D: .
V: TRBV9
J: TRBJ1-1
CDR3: CASSVAATLNTEAFF
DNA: TGTGCCAGCAGCGTAGCTGCCACTTTGAACACTGAAGCTTTCTTT

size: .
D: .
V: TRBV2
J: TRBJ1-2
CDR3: CASSEGGLGYGYTF
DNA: TGTGCCAGCAGTGAAGGGGGCTTAGGCTATGGCTACACCTTC

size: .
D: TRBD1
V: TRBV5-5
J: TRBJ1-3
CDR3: CASHEQGRSGNTIYF
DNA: TGTGCCAGCCACGAACAGGGGCGCTCTGGAAACACCATATATTTT

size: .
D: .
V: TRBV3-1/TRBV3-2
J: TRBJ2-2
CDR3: CASSHAGTHRSGELFF
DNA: TGTGCCAGCAGCCACGCCGGGACTCACCGCTCCGGGGAGCTGTTTTTT

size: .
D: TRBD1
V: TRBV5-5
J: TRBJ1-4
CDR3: CASSLAGDRFTSTNEKLFF
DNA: TGTGCCAGCAGCTTGGCGGGGGACAGGTTCACCTCAACTAATGAAAAACTGTTTTTT

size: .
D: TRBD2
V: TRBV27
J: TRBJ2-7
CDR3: CASSWGSGGSYEQYF
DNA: TGTGCCAGCAGTTGGGGTAGCGGGGGGTCCTACGAGCAGTACTTC

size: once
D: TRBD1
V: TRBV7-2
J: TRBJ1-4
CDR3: CASSAQGAGTNEKLFF
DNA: TGTGCCAGCAGCGCACAGGGGGCCGGCACTAATGAAAAACTGTTTTTT